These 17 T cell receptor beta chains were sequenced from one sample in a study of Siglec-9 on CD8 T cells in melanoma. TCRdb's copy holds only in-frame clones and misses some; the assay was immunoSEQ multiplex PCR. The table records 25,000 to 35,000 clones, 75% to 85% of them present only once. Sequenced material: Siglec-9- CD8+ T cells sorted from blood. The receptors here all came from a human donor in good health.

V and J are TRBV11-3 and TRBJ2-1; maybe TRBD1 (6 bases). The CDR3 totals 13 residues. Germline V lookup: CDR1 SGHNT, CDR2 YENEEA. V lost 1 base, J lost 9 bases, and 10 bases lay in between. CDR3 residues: CASSLAGVGEQFF. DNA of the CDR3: TGTGCCAGCAGCTTAGCAGGGGTTGGTGAGCAGTTCTTC.

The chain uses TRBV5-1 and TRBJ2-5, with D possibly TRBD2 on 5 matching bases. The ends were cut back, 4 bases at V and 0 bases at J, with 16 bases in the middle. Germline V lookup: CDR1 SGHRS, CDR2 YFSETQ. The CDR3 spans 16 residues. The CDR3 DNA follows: TGCGCCAGCAGCCGCCCCCTATCGGGGTACCAAGAGACCCAGTACTTC. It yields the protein CASSRPLSGYQETQYF. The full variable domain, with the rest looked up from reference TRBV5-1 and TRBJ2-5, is KAGVTQTPRYLIKTRGQQVTLSCSPISGHRSVSWYQQTPGQGLQFLFEYFSETQRNKGNFPGRFSGRQFSNSRSEMNVSTLELGDSALYLCASSRPLSGYQETQYFGPGTRLLVL.

CDR3: CAWSSGESTDTQYF. The CDR3 DNA reads as TGTGCCTGGAGTTCGGGGGAGAGCACAGATACGCAGTATTTT. The chain has TRBV30 and TRBJ2-3; weak D call: TRBD2 (6 bases). The germline V and J ends were trimmed by 2 bases and 0 bases, with 9 bases remaining between them. The germline CDR1 and CDR2 sequences are GTSNPN and SVGIG (reference sequence). The CDR3 spans 14 residues. The entire variable domain, with the rest obtained from reference TRBV30 and TRBJ2-3, is as follows: SQTIHQWPATLVQPVGSPLSLECTVEGTSNPNLYWYRQAAGRGLQLLFYSVGIGQISSEVPQNLSASRPQDRQFILSSKKLLLSDSGFYLCAWSSGESTDTQYFGPGTRLTVL.

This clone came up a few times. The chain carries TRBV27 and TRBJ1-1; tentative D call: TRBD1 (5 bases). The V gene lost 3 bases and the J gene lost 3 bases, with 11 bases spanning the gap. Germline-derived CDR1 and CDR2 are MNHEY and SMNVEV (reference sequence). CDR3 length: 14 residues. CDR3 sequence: CASSFGGLDTEAFF. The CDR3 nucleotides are TGTGCCAGCAGTTTTGGGGGTTTGGACACTGAAGCTTTCTTT.

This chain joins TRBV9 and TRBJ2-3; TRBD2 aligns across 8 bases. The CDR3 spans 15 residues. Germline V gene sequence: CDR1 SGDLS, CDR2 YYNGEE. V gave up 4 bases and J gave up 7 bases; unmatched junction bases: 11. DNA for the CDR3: TGTGCCAGCAGCTCGGGGGGGAGTGCAGTTAATACGCAGTATTTT. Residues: CASSSGGSAVNTQYF.

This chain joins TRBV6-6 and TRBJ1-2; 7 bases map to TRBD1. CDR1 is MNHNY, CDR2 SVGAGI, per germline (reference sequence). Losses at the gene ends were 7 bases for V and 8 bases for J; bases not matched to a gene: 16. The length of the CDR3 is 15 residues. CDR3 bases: TGTGCCAGCAAAGAAAAGGGACAGAGGCACGAGGGCTACACCTTC. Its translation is CASKEKGQRHEGYTF.

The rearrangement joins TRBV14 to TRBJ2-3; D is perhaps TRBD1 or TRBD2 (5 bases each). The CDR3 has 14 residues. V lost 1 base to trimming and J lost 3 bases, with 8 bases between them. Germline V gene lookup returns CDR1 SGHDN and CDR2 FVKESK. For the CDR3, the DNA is TGTGCCAGCAGCCAAGGATGGGGGACAGATACGCAGTATTTT. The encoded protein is CASSQGWGTDTQYF.

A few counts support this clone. The CDR3 region has the DNA TGCAGCGGACGGAGACCCGGAGTAGAAGCTTTCTTT. Protein product: CSGRRPGVEAFF. The V call is TRBV29-1, the J call TRBJ1-1; D is uncertain. Looked up from germline, CDR1 is SQVTM and CDR2 is ANQGSEA. Trimming left V 7 bases short and J 8 bases short, with 17 bases between. The CDR3 length is 12 residues.

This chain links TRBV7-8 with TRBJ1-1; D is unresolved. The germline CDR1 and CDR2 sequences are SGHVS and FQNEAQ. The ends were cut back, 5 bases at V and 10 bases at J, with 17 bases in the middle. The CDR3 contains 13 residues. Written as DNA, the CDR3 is TGTGCCAGCAGCCTGGGCCCCGCACTGGGAGCTTTCTTT. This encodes CASSLGPALGAFF.

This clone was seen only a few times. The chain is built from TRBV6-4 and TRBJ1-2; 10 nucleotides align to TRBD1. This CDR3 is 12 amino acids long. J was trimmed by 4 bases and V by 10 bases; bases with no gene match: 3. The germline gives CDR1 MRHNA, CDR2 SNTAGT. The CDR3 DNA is TGTGCCACCCGACAGGGGGCCTATGGCTACACCTTC. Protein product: CATRQGAYGYTF.

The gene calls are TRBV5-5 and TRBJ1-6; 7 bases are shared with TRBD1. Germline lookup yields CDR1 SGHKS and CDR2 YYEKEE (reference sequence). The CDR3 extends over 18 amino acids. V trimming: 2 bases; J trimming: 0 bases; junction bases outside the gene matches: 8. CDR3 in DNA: TGTGCCAGCAGCTTCCCACAGGGGCAGAGCTCCTATAATTCACCCCTCCACTTT. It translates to CASSFPQGQSSYNSPLHF. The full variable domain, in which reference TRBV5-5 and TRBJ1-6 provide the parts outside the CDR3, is DAGVTQSPTHLIKTRGQQVTLRCSPISGHKSVSWYQQVLGQGPQFIFQYYEKEERGRGNFPDRFSARQFPNYSSELNVNALLLGDSALYLCASSFPQGQSSYNSPLHFGNGTRLTVT.

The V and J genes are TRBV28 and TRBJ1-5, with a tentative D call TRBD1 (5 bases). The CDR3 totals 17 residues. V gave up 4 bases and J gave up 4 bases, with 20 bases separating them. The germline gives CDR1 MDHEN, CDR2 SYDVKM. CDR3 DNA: TGTGCCAGCAGTTCAATCCCCAGGGTTTTCCCAAATCAGCCCCAGCATTTT. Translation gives CASSSIPRVFPNQPQHF.

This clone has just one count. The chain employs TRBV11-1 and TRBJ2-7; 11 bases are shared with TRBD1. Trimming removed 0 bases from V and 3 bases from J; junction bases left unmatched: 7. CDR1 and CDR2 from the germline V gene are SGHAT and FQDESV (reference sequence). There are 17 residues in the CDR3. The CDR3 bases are TGTGCCAGCAGCTTAGCGGCCGGGACAGGGGGTTTCTACGAGCAGTACGTC. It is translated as CASSLAAGTGGFYEQYV.

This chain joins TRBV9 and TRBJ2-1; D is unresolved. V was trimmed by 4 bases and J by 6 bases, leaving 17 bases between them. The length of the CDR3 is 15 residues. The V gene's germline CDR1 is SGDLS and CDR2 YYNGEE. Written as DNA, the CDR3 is TGTGCCAGCAGCCCGCCCCCGGCAGGCCGCAATGAGCAGTTCTTC. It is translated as CASSPPPAGRNEQFF.

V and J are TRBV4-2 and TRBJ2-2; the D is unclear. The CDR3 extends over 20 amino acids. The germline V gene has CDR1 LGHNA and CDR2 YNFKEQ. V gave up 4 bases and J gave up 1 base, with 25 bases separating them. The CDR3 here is CASSLDTQAIVRQNTGELFF. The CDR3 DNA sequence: TGTGCCAGCAGCCTAGACACCCAAGCTATCGTTCGGCAGAACACCGGGGAGCTGTTTTTT.

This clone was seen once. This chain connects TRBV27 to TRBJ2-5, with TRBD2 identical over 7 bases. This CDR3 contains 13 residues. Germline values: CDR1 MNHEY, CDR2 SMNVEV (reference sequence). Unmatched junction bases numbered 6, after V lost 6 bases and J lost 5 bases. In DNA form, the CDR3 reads TGTGCCAGCAGCCGGGGGGATGGGGAGACCCAGTACTTC. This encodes CASSRGDGETQYF.

As DNA, the CDR3 is TGTGCCAGCAGAGGGGGGGGGATTAGCTCCTACAATGAGCAGTTCTTC. Translation gives CASRGGGISSYNEQFF. This chain joins TRBV2 and TRBJ2-1; the D gene is possibly TRBD2 (7 bases). The V and J ends lost 6 bases and 0 bases respectively, with 15 bases between them. From germline, CDR1 is SNHLY and CDR2 FYNNEI. The CDR3 is 16 residues long.